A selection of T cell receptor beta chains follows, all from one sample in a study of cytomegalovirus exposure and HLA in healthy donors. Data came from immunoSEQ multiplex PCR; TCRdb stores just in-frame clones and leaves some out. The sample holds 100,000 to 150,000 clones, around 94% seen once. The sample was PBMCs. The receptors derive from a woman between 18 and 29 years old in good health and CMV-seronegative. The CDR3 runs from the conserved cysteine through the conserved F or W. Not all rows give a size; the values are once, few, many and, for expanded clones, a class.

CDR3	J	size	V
CASCQDTQETQYF	TRBJ2-5	-	TRBV28
CASSAGRLNTGELFF	TRBJ2-2	-	TRBV19
CASSPGPSGTQYEQYF	TRBJ2-7	-	TRBV5-1
CASSSSGGIPEAFF	TRBJ1-1	-	TRBV25-1
CASSLRTGGVTDTQYF	TRBJ2-3	-	TRBV27
CASSPSAGKNYGYTF	TRBJ1-2	-	TRBV4-1
CASGLILAGVSYNEQFF	TRBJ2-1	-	TRBV12-5
CAWSTLTSGRARTGELFF	TRBJ2-2	once	TRBV30
CASSSLGEAYGYTF	TRBJ1-2	-	TRBV6-6
CASSEATGANSPLHF	TRBJ1-6	-	TRBV6-1
CASSHDGQGERNTIYF	TRBJ1-3	once	TRBV4-1
CAWSVAEETQYF	TRBJ2-5	once	TRBV30
CASSFRQATQYF	TRBJ2-3	-	TRBV28
CATQGQGGSSNTEAFF	TRBJ1-1	-	TRBV6-6
CASSGIGVTEAFF	TRBJ1-1	-	TRBV5-1
CASSYLSGHIDYEQYF	TRBJ2-7	once	TRBV6-6
CASSFPYLARGGGTEAFF	TRBJ1-1	few	TRBV7-2
CASSLDRRGNEQFF	TRBJ2-1	-	TRBV28
CASSYSSGGRTDTQYF	TRBJ2-3	-	TRBV6-5
CASSLDGGVSTDTQYF	TRBJ2-3	-	TRBV5-1
CASTYAGDHSYEQYF	TRBJ2-7	-	TRBV18
CASSLGSGWFQPQHF	TRBJ1-5	-	TRBV7-6
CASSLEGGQDEQYF	TRBJ2-7	-	TRBV5-1
CASSSIGTSGGANF	TRBJ2-7	-	TRBV28